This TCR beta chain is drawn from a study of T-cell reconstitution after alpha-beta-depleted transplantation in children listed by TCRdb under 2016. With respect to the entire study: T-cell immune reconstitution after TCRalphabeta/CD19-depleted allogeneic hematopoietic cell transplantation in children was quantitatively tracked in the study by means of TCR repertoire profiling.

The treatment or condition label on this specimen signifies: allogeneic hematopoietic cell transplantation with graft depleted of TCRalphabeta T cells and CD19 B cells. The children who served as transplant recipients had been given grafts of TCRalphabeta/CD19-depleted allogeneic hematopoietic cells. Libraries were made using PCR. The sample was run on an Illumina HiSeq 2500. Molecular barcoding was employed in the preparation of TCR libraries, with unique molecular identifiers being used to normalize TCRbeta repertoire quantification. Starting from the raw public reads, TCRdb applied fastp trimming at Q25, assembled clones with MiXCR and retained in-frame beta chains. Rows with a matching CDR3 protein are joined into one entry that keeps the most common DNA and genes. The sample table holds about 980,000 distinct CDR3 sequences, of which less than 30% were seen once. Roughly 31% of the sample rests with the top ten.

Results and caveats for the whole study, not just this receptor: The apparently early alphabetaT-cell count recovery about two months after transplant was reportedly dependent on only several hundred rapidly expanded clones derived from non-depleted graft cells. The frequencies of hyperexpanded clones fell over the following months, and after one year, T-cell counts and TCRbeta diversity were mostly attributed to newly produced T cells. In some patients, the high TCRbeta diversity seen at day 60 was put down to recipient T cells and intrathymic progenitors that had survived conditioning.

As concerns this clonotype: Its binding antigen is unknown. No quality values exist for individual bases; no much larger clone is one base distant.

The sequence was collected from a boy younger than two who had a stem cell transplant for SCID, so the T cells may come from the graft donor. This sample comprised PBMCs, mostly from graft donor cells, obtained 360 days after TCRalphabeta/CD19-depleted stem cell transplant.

The CDR3 protein sequence reads: CSVGDSLSYEQYF. The base sequence is TGCAGCGTGGGGGACAGCCTCTCCTACGAGCAGTACTTC. The chain employs TRBV29-1 and TRBJ2-7; 7 bases in the junction line up with TRBD1. Unmatched junction bases come to 5, with V trimmed by 6 bases and J by 0 bases. The germline V gene encodes CDR1 SQVTM and CDR2 ANQGSEA. Taken from cysteine to phenylalanine, the CDR3 has 13 residues. CDR3 DNA only is kept here, 39 bases in frame from base 1.